These 28 T cell receptor beta chains were all obtained from the same sample, sequenced in a study of T cell repertoires in cytomegalovirus infection. MiXCR was run by TCRdb on the reads, yielding one entry per CDR3 protein. Among about 920,000 distinct CDR3 sequences, around 29% were seen once, and the ten largest hold about 14%. The antigens for these receptors are not known. The starting material was cultured CD8+ T cells from PBMCs, obtained from culture after CMV antigen stimulation. The receptor set was obtained from a human donor in good health (CMV status not recorded). Some clones in this sample may be carry-over from other donors' samples.

This clonotype has a count of ten or more. The chain joins TRBV7-2 to TRBJ1-3; D ambiguous. Trimming removed 1 base from V and 1 base from J, with 14 bases in between. This CDR3 region has 17 residues. Germline assignment: CDR1 SGHTA and CDR2 FQGNSA. CDR3 coding DNA: TGTGCCAGCAGCTTAGTCTTTGGTTTGGGGTCTGGAAACACCATATATTTT. Encoded protein: CASSLVFGLGSGNTIYF.

The chain couples TRBV6-5 to TRBJ1-1; no definite D call. Between the trimmed V and J ends, which lost 4 bases and 1 base, there was a span of 16 bases. This CDR3 spans 16 amino acids. CDR1 is MNHEY and CDR2 is SVGAGI in the germline V gene. CDR3 residues: CASSFPGVGPNTEAFF. The CDR3 coding sequence is TGTGCCAGCAGTTTCCCCGGGGTAGGGCCGAACACTGAAGCTTTCTTT.

This clonotype came up a few times. The chain joins TRBV2 to TRBJ2-1; D call uncertain. The CDR3 loop spans 16 amino acids. Between the trimmed V and J ends, which lost 3 bases and 0 bases, there was a span of 12 bases. The germline CDR1 and CDR2 sequences are SNHLY and FYNNEI. CDR3 sequence reads: CASSDEELSSYNEQFF. CDR3 in DNA: TGTGCCAGCAGTGATGAAGAGTTAAGCTCCTACAATGAGCAGTTCTTC. The complete variable domain, with remaining parts taken from reference TRBV2 and TRBJ2-1, reads EPEVTQTPSHQVTQMGQEVILRCVPISNHLYFYWYRQILGQKVEFLVSFYNNEISEKSEIFDDQFSVERPDGSNFTLKIRSTKLEDSAMYFCASSDEELSSYNEQFFGPGTRLTVL.

Here the CDR3 DNA reads TGTGCCAGCATGTACAGCTCCTATAATTCACCCCTCCACTTT. Encoded protein: CASMYSSYNSPLHF. The chain combines TRBV6-5 with TRBJ1-6; D unclear. Germline V gives CDR1 MNHEY, CDR2 SVGAGI. The CDR3 is 14 residues long. Trimming took off 7 bases at V and 0 bases at J, with 7 bases between the two ends.

This chain uses TRBV28 with TRBJ2-7; tentatively, D is TRBD1 (5 bases). The CDR3 contains 13 residues. From germline, CDR1 is MDHEN and CDR2 SYDVKM. CDR3 sequence (DNA): TGTGCCAGTTGGCAGGGCGGCTTGTACGAGCAGCACGTC. Translating it yields CASWQGGLYEQHV.

This clonotype was seen a handful of times. The chain couples TRBV4-1 to TRBJ1-1; D ambiguous. The CDR3 length is 13 residues. Germline assignment: CDR1 MGHRA and CDR2 YSYEKL. The V end was cut by 3 bases, the J end by 1 base, with 6 bases between. CDR3 coding DNA: TGCGCCAGCAGCCAGACGAAGAACACTGAAGCTTTCTTT. Translating gives CASSQTKNTEAFF.

V is TRBV15 and J is TRBJ2-7; weak D call: TRBD1 (6 bases). From germline, CDR1 is LNHNV and CDR2 YYDKDF (reference sequence). This CDR3 contains 15 residues. V lost 4 bases to trimming and J lost 3 bases, with 16 bases between them. The CDR3 here is CATSINPGHIYEQYF. Written as DNA, the CDR3 is TGTGCCACCAGCATAAATCCGGGACATATCTACGAGCAGTACTTC.

The chain carries TRBV5-1 and TRBJ2-5, with TRBD2 matching over 7 bases. Germline V CDR1 and CDR2: SGHRS, YFSETQ. The CDR3 covers 15 residues. After removal of 4 bases from V and 4 bases from J, the junction contained 10 bases not matched to a gene. The CDR3 nucleotides are TGCGCCAGCAGCGGGGGGGTCGGGCAGCTAGAGACCCAGTACTTC. Protein sequence: CASSGGVGQLETQYF.

In this sample, this clonotype turned up a few times. V and J are TRBV28 and TRBJ2-1; possibly TRBD1 for D (6 bases). The germline gives CDR1 MDHEN, CDR2 SYDVKM. Between the trimmed V and J ends, which lost 6 bases and 2 bases, there was a span of 11 bases. This CDR3 region has 14 residues. CDR3 coding DNA: TGTGCCAGCAGGAGGGGGTTTACCTACAATGAGCAGTTCTTC. Encoded protein: CASRRGFTYNEQFF.

The CDR3: CASSYLPRVTGELFF. CDR3 coding DNA: TGTGCCAGCAGCTATCTACCCCGGGTGACCGGGGAGCTGTTTTTT. V usage is TRBV27 and J usage is TRBJ2-2; D unresolved. This CDR3 comprises 15 residues. Germline lookup yields CDR1 MNHEY and CDR2 SMNVEV (reference sequence). Trimming shortened V by 6 bases and J by 5 bases, and 16 bases separated the two germline ends.

This clonotype was detected only a few times. The V call is TRBV27, the J call TRBJ1-2; tentatively, D is TRBD1 (5 bases). Germline CDR1 and CDR2: MNHEY and SMNVEV (reference sequence). V was pared by 7 bases and J by 4 bases, with 22 bases between. This CDR3 comprises 16 residues. This CDR3 is CASTHWGGGEGYGYTF. As DNA, the CDR3 is TGTGCCAGCACCCATTGGGGGGGGGGAGAAGGCTATGGCTACACCTTC.

The chain employs TRBV5-4 and TRBJ2-6; D is uncertain. Trimming took off 0 bases at V and 0 bases at J, with 10 bases between the two ends. The V gene's germline CDR1 is SGHNT and CDR2 YYREEE (reference sequence). CDR3 length: 17 amino acids. The CDR3 is CASSLEAVSSGANVLTF. The DNA of the CDR3 is TGTGCCAGCAGCTTGGAGGCAGTTAGCTCTGGGGCCAACGTCCTGACTTTC.

Only a few counts were recorded for this clonotype. The chain uses TRBV6-6 and TRBJ2-5; D is uncertain. CDR3 length: 15 residues. Germline V lookup: CDR1 MNHNY, CDR2 SVGAGI (reference sequence). Trimming took off 2 bases at V and 2 bases at J, with 12 bases between the two ends. The CDR3 region has the DNA TGTGCCAGCAGTTACGGGTCCGGTAGACAAGAGACCCAGTACTTC. This translates into CASSYGSGRQETQYF.

This clonotype was counted a few times. This chain links TRBV14 with TRBJ1-2; D is undetermined. The CDR3 loop spans 14 amino acids. V was pared by 3 bases and J by 4 bases, with 12 bases between. Per the germline V gene, CDR1 is SGHDN and CDR2 is FVKESK. CDR3 residues: CASSHPGAIYGYTF. The CDR3 DNA sequence: TGTGCCAGCAGCCACCCCGGAGCGATCTATGGCTACACCTTC.

The chain couples TRBV6-6 to TRBJ2-1; D unresolved. The germline V and J ends were trimmed by 7 bases and 0 bases, with 10 bases remaining between them. This CDR3 region has 14 residues. CDR1 and CDR2 from the germline V gene are MNHNY and SVGAGI (reference sequence). For the CDR3, the DNA is TGTGCCAGCATAAAGCTTTTCTCCTACAATGAGCAGTTCTTC. The encoded protein is CASIKLFSYNEQFF.

This rearrangement joins TRBV11-3 to TRBJ2-5; D possibly corresponds to TRBD2 (6 bases). This CDR3 contains 15 residues. V lost 5 bases and J 5 bases, leaving 18 bases between the germline ends. The V gene's germline CDR1 is SGHNT and CDR2 YENEEA. The CDR3 DNA reads as TGTGCCAGCAGCCGGTGGAGGGCCCGAGGGGAGACCCAGTACTTC. Its translation: CASSRWRARGETQYF.

This clonotype was counted a few times. This chain connects TRBV19 to TRBJ1-1; D is uncertain. Trimming shortened V by 7 bases and J by 1 base, and 7 bases separated the two germline ends. Per germline, CDR1 LNHDA and CDR2 SQIVND (reference sequence). The CDR3 is made up of 12 amino acids. CDR3 sequence: CASIQKNTEAFF. DNA of the CDR3: TGTGCCAGTATCCAAAAGAACACTGAAGCTTTCTTT.

This clonotype was counted a few times. The genes are TRBV6-1 and TRBJ2-1; the D gene could be TRBD1 or TRBD2 (5 bases each). V lost 10 bases and J 8 bases, leaving 15 bases between the germline ends. Per the germline V gene, CDR1 is MNHNS and CDR2 is SASEGT. The CDR3 has 12 residues. DNA for the CDR3: TGTGCCACCACATGGGGGATGGATGAGCAGTTCTTC. This translates into CATTWGMDEQFF.

Ten or more counts support this clonotype. J is TRBJ2-1 and V is TRBV7-2, with 13 positions matching TRBD2. After removal of 6 bases from V and 4 bases from J, the junction contained 6 bases not matched to a gene. The CDR3 loop spans 16 amino acids. In germline, CDR1 is SGHTA, CDR2 FQGNSA. The CDR3 nucleotides read TGTGCCAGCAGAGCGGGACTAGCGGGGAGTTACAATGAGCAGTTCTTC. Translating gives CASRAGLAGSYNEQFF.

The sample holds a few counts of this clonotype. The V gene is TRBV25-1, the J gene TRBJ1-5, with TRBD1 matching 7 bases. V trimming: 3 bases; J trimming: 5 bases; junction bases outside the gene matches: 7. Per germline, CDR1 MGHDK and CDR2 SYGVNS. This CDR3 has 15 amino acids. The CDR3 DNA follows: TGTGCCAGCAGTGATGCACAGGGGTTGGATCAGCCCCAGCATTTT. Protein: CASSDAQGLDQPQHF.

This clonotype was recorded at least ten times. This chain connects TRBV7-8 to TRBJ1-1; D remains ambiguous. The length of the CDR3 is 15 residues. The germline V gene has CDR1 SGHVS and CDR2 FQNEAQ. The ends were cut back, 0 bases at V and 0 bases at J, with 8 bases in the middle. The CDR3 loop reads CASSLAAAMNTEAFF. Written as DNA, the CDR3 is TGTGCCAGCAGCTTAGCAGCAGCGATGAACACTGAAGCTTTCTTT. The full variable domain, completed using reference TRBV7-8 and TRBJ1-1, is GAGVSQSPRYKVAKRGQDVALRCDPISGHVSLFWYQQALGQGPEFLTYFQNEAQLDKSGLPSDRFFAERPEGSVSTLKIQRTQQEDSAVYLCASSLAAAMNTEAFFGQGTRLTVV.

V usage is TRBV6-8 and J usage is TRBJ2-3, with 12 positions matching TRBD2. Looked up from germline, CDR1 is MNHGY and CDR2 is SAAAGT. The length of the CDR3 is 15 residues. The V segment lost 6 bases and the J segment 6 bases; nucleotides outside the gene matches: 7. For the CDR3, the DNA is TGTGCCAGCAGCACTAGCGGGGGGCCCCCTGATACGCAGTATTTT. Protein: CASSTSGGPPDTQYF.

This chain connects TRBV2 to TRBJ1-3; D gene uncertain. This CDR3 has 14 residues. Trimming cost V 0 bases and J 5 bases, with 8 bases left between them. Germline assignment: CDR1 SNHLY and CDR2 FYNNEI. CDR3 DNA: TGTGCCAGCAGTGAAGCCGGAGCCAGAAACACCATATATTTT. This gives the protein CASSEAGARNTIYF.

With respect to this clonotype: One end of the junction fails to match germline, which may point to a read error. The genes are TRBV25-1 and TRBJ1-6, with D unclear. CDR1 and CDR2 (germline): MGHDK, SYGVNS. The CDR3 covers 14 residues. CDR3 region: CVSSPVSGNSPLHF. The CDR3 coding sequence is TGTGTCAGCAGCCCTGTTTCGGGCAATTCACCCCTCCACTTT.

The sample holds a few counts of this clonotype. J is TRBJ1-3 and V is TRBV7-6, with TRBD1 matching 9 bases. CDR3 size: 18 residues. The germline CDR1 and CDR2 sequences are SGHVS and FNYEAQ. V lost 5 bases and J lost 0; bases outside the gene matches: 11. The CDR3 region has the DNA TGTGCCAGCAGCAACCGGGACAGGGTCTTGAGCTCTGGAAACACCATATATTTT. Protein: CASSNRDRVLSSGNTIYF.

The J gene is TRBJ2-6, the V gene TRBV29-1; D ambiguous. Trimming took 3 bases from V and 0 from J, leaving 15 bases between them. This CDR3 spans 17 amino acids. Germline CDR1 reads SQVTM; CDR2 reads ANQGSEA. The CDR3, as DNA: TGCAGCGTTGATAACGCTCTCAGCGACTCTGGGGCCAACGTCCTGACTTTC. It yields the protein CSVDNALSDSGANVLTF.

The V and J genes are TRBV14 and TRBJ2-2; D possibly corresponds to TRBD1 (6 bases). Between the trimmed V and J ends, which lost 1 base and 1 base, there was a span of 13 bases. Germline V gives CDR1 SGHDN, CDR2 FVKESK. The CDR3 loop spans 17 amino acids. This CDR3 is CASSQVPGQENTGELFF. CDR3 nucleotides: TGTGCCAGCAGCCAAGTTCCGGGACAAGAGAACACCGGGGAGCTGTTTTTT.

This chain links TRBV19 with TRBJ2-3; D may be TRBD2 (6 bases). V was clipped by 6 bases and J by 3 bases, with 16 bases between them. This CDR3 has 15 residues. Germline CDR1 is LNHDA and CDR2 is SQIVND (reference sequence). Here the CDR3 reads CASSPSTRGTDTQYF. As DNA, the CDR3 is TGTGCCAGTAGCCCCTCGACTAGGGGAACAGATACGCAGTATTTT.